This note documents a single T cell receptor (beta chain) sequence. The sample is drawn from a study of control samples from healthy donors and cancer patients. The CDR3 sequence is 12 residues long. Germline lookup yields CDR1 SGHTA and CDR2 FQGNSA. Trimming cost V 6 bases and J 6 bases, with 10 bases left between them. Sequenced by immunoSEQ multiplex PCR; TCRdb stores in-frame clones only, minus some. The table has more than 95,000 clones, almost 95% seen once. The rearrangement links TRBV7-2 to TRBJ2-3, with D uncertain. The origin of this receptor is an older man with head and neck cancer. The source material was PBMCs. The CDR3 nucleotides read TGTGCCAGCAGTAAGAGTTCGGATACGCAGTATTTT. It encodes CASSKSSDTQYF.